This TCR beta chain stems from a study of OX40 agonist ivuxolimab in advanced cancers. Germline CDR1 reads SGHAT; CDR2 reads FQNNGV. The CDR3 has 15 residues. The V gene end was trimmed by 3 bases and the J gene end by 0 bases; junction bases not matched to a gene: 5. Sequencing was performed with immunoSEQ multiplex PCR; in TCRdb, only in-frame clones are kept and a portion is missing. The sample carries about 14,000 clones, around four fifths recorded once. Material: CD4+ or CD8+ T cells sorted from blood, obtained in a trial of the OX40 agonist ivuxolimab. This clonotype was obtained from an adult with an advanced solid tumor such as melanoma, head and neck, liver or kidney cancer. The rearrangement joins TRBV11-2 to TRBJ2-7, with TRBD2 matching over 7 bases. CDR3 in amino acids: CASSLGGGFSYEQYF. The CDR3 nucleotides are TGTGCCAGCAGCTTGGGGGGAGGGTTCTCCTACGAGCAGTACTTC. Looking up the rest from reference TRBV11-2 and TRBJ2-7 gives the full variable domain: EAGVAQSPRYKIIEKRQSVAFWCNPISGHATLYWYQQILGQGPKLLIQFQNNGVVDDSQLPKDRFSAERLKGVDSTLKIQPAKLEDSAVYLCASSLGGGFSYEQYFGPGTRLTVT.